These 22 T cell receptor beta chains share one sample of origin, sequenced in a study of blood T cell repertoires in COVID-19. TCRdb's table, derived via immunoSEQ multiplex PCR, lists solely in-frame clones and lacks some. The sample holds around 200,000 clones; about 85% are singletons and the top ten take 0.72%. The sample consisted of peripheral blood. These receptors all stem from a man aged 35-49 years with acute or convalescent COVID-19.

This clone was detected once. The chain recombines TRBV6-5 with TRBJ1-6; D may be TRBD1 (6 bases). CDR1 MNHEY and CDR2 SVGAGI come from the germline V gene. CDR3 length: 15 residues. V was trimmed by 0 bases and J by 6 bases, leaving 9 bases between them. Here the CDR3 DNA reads TGTGCCAGCAGTTACTCAGGACAGTCTAATTCACCCCTCCACTTT. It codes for CASSYSGQSNSPLHF.

The CDR3 DNA reads TGTGCCAGCAGCGTAGGATCGAGCGGGCTCACAGATACGCAGTATTTT. It encodes CASSVGSSGLTDTQYF. The J gene is TRBJ2-3, the V gene TRBV9, with a tentative D call TRBD2 (6 bases). This CDR3 spans 16 amino acids. Germline V gives CDR1 SGDLS, CDR2 YYNGEE. Trimming stripped 0 bases from V and 2 bases from J, with 13 bases between.

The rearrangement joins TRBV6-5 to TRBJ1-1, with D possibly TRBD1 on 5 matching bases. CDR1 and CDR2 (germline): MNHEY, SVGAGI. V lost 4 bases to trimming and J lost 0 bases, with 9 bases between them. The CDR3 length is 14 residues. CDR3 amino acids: CASSSRQLNTEAFF. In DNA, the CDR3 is TGTGCCAGCAGTTCGCGACAGCTGAACACTGAAGCTTTCTTT.

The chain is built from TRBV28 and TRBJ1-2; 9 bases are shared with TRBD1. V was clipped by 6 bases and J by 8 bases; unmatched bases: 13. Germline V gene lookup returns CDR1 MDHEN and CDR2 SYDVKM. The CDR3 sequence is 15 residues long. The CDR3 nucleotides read TGTGCCAGCAGCCTCAACCCCCGACAGGGGGGAGGCTACACCTTC. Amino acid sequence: CASSLNPRQGGGYTF.

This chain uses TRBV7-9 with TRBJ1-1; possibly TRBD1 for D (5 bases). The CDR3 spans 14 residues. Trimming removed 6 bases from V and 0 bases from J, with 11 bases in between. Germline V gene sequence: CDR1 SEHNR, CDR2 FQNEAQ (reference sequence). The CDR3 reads CASRRGGMNTEAFF. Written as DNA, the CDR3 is TGTGCCAGCAGGCGGGGGGGAATGAACACTGAAGCTTTCTTT.

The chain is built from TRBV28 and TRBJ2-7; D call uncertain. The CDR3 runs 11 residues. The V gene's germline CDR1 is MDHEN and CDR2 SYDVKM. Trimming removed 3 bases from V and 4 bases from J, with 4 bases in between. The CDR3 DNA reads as TGTGCCAGCAGTTTCTCTTACGAGCAGTACTTC. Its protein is CASSFSYEQYF. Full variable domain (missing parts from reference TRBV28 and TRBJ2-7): DVKVTQSSRYLVKRTGEKVFLECVQDMDHENMFWYRQDPGLGLRLIYFSYDVKMKEKGDIPEGYSVSREKKERFSLILESASTNQTSMYLCASSFSYEQYFGPGTRLTVT.

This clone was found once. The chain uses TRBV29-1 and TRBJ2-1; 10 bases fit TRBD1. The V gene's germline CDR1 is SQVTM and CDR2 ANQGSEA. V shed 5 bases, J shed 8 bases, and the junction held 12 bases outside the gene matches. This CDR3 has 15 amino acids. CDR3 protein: CSVLPPGQGTHEQFF. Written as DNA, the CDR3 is TGCAGCGTTCTCCCACCGGGACAGGGGACTCATGAGCAGTTCTTC.

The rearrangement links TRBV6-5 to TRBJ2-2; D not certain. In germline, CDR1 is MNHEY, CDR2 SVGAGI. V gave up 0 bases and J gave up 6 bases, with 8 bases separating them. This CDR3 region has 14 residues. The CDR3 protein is CASSYSTPPGELFF. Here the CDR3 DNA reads TGTGCCAGCAGTTACTCGACTCCCCCCGGGGAGCTGTTTTTT.

The chain's CDR3 is CATSATTGAPNGYTF. The CDR3 bases are TGTGCCACCAGTGCCACGACAGGGGCCCCCAATGGCTACACCTTC. J is TRBJ1-2 and V is TRBV24-1; 8 bases agree with TRBD1. The CDR3 sequence is 15 residues long. Germline V lookup: CDR1 KGHDR, CDR2 SFDVKD. The junction had 10 bases not matched to a gene; V was cut back by 5 bases and J by 6 bases.

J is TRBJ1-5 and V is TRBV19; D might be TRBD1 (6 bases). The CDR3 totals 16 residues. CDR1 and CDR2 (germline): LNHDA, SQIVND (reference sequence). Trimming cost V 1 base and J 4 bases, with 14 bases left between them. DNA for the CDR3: TGTGCCAGTAGTATAGTACAGGGATCTTTTAATCAGCCCCAGCATTTT. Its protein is CASSIVQGSFNQPQHF. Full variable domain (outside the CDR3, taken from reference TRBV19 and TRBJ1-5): DGGITQSPKYLFRKEGQNVTLSCEQNLNHDAMYWYRQDPGQGLRLIYYSQIVNDFQKGDIAEGYSVSREKKESFPLTVTSAQKNPTAFYLCASSIVQGSFNQPQHFGDGTRLSIL.

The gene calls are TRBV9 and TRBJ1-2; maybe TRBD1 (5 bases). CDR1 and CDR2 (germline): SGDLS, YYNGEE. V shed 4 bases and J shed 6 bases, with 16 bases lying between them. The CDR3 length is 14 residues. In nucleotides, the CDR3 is TGTGCCAGCAGCCTACCGTCAGGGACTGATGGCTACACCTTC. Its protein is CASSLPSGTDGYTF.

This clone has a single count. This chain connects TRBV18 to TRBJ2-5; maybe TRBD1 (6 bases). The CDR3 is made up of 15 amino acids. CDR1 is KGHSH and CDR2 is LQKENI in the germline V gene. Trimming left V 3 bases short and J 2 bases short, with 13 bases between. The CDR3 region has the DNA TGTGCCAGCTCACCGGTGCAGGGGATACAAGAGACCCAGTACTTC. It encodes CASSPVQGIQETQYF.

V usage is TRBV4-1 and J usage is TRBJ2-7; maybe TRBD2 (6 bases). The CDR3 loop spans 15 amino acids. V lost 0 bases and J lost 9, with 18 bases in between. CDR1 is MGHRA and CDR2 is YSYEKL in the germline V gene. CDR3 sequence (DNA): TGCGCCAGCAGCCAAGATCTGGGGTCCCTGGGGGGGCAGTACTTC. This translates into CASSQDLGSLGGQYF.

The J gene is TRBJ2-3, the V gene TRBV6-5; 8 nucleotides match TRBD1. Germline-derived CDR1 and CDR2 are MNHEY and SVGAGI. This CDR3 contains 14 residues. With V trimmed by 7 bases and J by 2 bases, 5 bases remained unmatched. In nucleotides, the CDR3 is TGTGCCAGCATCTGGACAGGGACCACAGATACGCAGTATTTT. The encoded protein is CASIWTGTTDTQYF.

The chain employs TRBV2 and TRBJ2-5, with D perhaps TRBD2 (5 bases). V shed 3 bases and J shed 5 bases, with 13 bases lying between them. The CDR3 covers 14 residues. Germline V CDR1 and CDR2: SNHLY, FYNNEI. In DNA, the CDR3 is TGTGCCAGCAGTGACTCCCCTAGCATGGAGACCCAGTACTTC. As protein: CASSDSPSMETQYF.

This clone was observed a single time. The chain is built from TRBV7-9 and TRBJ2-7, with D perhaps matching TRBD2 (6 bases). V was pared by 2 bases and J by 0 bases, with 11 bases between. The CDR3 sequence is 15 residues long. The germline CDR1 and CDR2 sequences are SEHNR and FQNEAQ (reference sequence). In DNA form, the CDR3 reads TGTGCCAGCAGCTTACGGGGGAGGACCTCCTACGAGCAGTACTTC. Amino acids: CASSLRGRTSYEQYF.

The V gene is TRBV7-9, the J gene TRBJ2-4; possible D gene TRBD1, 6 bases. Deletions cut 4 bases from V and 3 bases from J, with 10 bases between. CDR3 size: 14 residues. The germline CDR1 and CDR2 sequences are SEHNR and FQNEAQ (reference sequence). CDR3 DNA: TGTGCCAGCAGCTCCGACAGGTACAAAAACATTCAGTACTTC. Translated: CASSSDRYKNIQYF.

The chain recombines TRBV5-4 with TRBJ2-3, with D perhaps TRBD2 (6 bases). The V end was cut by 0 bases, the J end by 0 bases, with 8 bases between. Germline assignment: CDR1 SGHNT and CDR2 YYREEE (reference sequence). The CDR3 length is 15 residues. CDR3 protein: CASSLGLASTDTQYF. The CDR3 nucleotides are TGTGCCAGCAGCTTGGGTCTAGCGAGCACAGATACGCAGTATTTT.

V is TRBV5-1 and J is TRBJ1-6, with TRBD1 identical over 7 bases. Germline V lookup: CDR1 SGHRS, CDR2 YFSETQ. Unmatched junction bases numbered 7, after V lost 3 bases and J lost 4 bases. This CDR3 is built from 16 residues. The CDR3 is CASSWTLGQYNSPLHF. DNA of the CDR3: TGCGCCAGCAGCTGGACACTGGGACAGTATAATTCACCCCTCCACTTT. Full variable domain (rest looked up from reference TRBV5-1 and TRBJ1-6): KAGVTQTPRYLIKTRGQQVTLSCSPISGHRSVSWYQQTPGQGLQFLFEYFSETQRNKGNFPGRFSGRQFSNSRSEMNVSTLELGDSALYLCASSWTLGQYNSPLHFGNGTRLTVT.

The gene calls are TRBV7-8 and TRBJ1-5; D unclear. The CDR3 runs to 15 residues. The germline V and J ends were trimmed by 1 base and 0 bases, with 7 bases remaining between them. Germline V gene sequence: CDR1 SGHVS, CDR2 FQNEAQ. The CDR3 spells CASSLDSYSNQPQHF. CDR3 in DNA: TGTGCCAGCAGCTTAGACTCTTATAGCAATCAGCCCCAGCATTTT.

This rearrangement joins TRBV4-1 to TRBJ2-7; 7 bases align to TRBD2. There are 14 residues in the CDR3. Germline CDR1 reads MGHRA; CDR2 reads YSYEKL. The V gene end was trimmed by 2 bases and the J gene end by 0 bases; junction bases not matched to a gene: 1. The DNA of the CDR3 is TGCGCCAGCAGCCAACCGGGGGGCTCCTACGAGCAGTACTTC. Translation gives CASSQPGGSYEQYF.

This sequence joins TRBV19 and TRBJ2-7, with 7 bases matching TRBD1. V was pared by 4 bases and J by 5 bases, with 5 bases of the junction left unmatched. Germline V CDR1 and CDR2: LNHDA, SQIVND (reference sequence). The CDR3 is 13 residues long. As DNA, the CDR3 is TGTGCCAGTAGTAGGCAGGGGGTCCACGAGCAGTACTTC. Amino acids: CASSRQGVHEQYF.